The 24 T cell receptor beta chains presented below share a single source sample, sequenced in a study of shared clonotypes between healthy human individuals. This table comes from immunoSEQ multiplex PCR, and its TCRdb copy is limited to in-frame clones, with some not included. Of a few million clones detected, roughly nine tenths appear once; the ten largest clones hold around 0.15%. The sequencing input was naive CD4+ T cells sorted from blood. Regarding subset: CD45RA+ positively selected. The receptors derive from a man younger than 30 in good health.

The chain employs TRBV19 and TRBJ1-5; TRBD1 might be the D (6 bases). The germline V and J ends were trimmed by 5 bases and 1 base, with 18 bases remaining between them. Per the germline V gene, CDR1 is LNHDA and CDR2 is SQIVND (reference sequence). The CDR3 has 17 residues. The CDR3 DNA sequence: TGTGCCAGTAGTTCCGCCGTAGGGACACCAAGCAATCAGCCCCAGCATTTT. Translating it yields CASSSAVGTPSNQPQHF.

This chain connects TRBV5-1 to TRBJ2-3; D uncertain. The CDR3 loop spans 15 amino acids. CDR1 and CDR2 from the germline V gene are SGHRS and YFSETQ. V dropped 0 bases and J dropped 0 bases, with 8 bases sitting between them. The DNA for the CDR3 is TGCGCCAGCAGCTTGGAAATGGCTAGCACAGATACGCAGTATTTT. Residues: CASSLEMASTDTQYF.

The rearrangement links TRBV25-1 to TRBJ1-3; 7 bases match TRBD1. Germline trimming cut 6 bases from V and 8 bases from J; bases unmatched to any gene: 7. From germline, CDR1 is MGHDK and CDR2 SYGVNS. The CDR3 has 13 residues. The CDR3 spells CASRRGQRDTIYF. The DNA of the CDR3 is TGTGCCAGCAGGAGGGGGCAGAGGGACACCATATATTTT.

This chain connects TRBV10-3 to TRBJ2-5, with a tentative D call TRBD1 (5 bases). This CDR3 is built from 13 residues. Trimming left V 8 bases short and J 5 bases short, with 15 bases between. Per germline, CDR1 ENHRY and CDR2 SYGVKD. The CDR3 sequence: CAIGLQGSETQYF. The CDR3 nucleotides read TGTGCCATCGGGCTTCAGGGATCTGAGACCCAGTACTTC.

This chain uses TRBV9 with TRBJ2-7; 10 bases line up with TRBD2. Germline-derived CDR1 and CDR2 are SGDLS and YYNGEE. The CDR3 consists of 16 residues. The junction had 8 bases not matched to a gene; V was cut back by 3 bases and J by 2 bases. CDR3 DNA: TGTGCCAGCAGCGCAAGCTCTAGCGGGGGCCCCTACGAGCAGTACTTC. The encoded protein is CASSASSSGGPYEQYF.

The V call is TRBV6-8, the J call TRBJ2-6; 8 nucleotides match TRBD1. Germline loops: CDR1 MNHGY, CDR2 SAAAGT. The CDR3 covers 18 residues. V was pared by 8 bases and J by 1 base, with 13 bases of the junction left unmatched. In DNA form, the CDR3 reads TGTGCCAGCCGGATCGGCGGACAGGGACGGTCTGGGGCCAACGTCCTGACTTTC. Protein sequence: CASRIGGQGRSGANVLTF.

The rearrangement joins TRBV19 to TRBJ2-3, with 8 bases matching TRBD1. The CDR3 runs 17 residues. Trimming took 0 bases from V and 6 from J; bases not matched to a gene: 11. Germline CDR1 and CDR2: LNHDA and SQIVND (reference sequence). This chain's CDR3 is CASSIEVGTGSWDTQYF. The CDR3 nucleotides read TGTGCCAGTAGTATAGAGGTCGGGACAGGATCGTGGGATACGCAGTATTTT.

Remarks on this clone: Other DNA sequences in this sample translate to the same CDR3. The chain combines TRBV18 with TRBJ1-1, with TRBD1 identical over 11 bases. Germline CDR1 reads KGHSH; CDR2 reads LQKENI. With 3 bases clipped from V and 3 bases from J, the junction kept 3 bases outside the gene matches. This CDR3 contains 15 residues. The CDR3 DNA reads TGTGCCAGCTCACCGAGGACAGGGGGCGACACTGAAGCTTTCTTT. It yields the protein CASSPRTGGDTEAFF. Combining the CDR3 with reference TRBV18 and TRBJ1-1 gives the whole variable domain NAGVMQNPRHLVRRRGQEARLRCSPMKGHSHVYWYRQLPEEGLKFMVYLQKENIIDESGMPKERFSAEFPKEGPSILRIQQVVRGDSAAYFCASSPRTGGDTEAFFGQGTRLTVV.

The chain recombines TRBV5-4 with TRBJ2-5; a weak D match, TRBD2 (6 bases). Trimming left V 4 bases short and J 4 bases short, with 17 bases between. The length of the CDR3 is 15 residues. CDR1 SGHNT and CDR2 YYREEE come from the germline V gene (reference sequence). CDR3 in amino acids: CASSTPLAGRETQYF. DNA for the CDR3: TGTGCCAGCAGCACACCATTGGCGGGGAGAGAGACCCAGTACTTC.

V usage is TRBV2 and J usage is TRBJ2-1, with D uncertain. CDR1 and CDR2 from the germline V gene are SNHLY and FYNNEI. CDR3 length: 12 amino acids. Trimming left V 5 bases short and J 8 bases short, with 10 bases between. CDR3 region: CASSPAYYEQFF. The CDR3 DNA sequence: TGTGCCAGCAGTCCAGCGTACTATGAGCAGTTCTTC.

The CDR3 DNA reads as TGTGCCAGTAGTATAGGAGTTGGGAACCGGGACACAGATACGCAGTATTTT. Translating it yields CASSIGVGNRDTDTQYF. The rearrangement links TRBV19 to TRBJ2-3; D might be TRBD2 (5 bases). This CDR3 is 17 amino acids long. Trimming removed 1 base from V and 2 bases from J, with 16 bases in between. CDR1 is LNHDA, CDR2 SQIVND, per germline (reference sequence).

Only a few counts were recorded for this clone. The same CDR3 arises from other DNA sequences in this sample as well. The rearrangement links TRBV5-1 to TRBJ1-1; a possible D gene is TRBD1 (5 bases). The V and J ends lost 3 bases and 0 bases respectively, with 6 bases between them. Germline values: CDR1 SGHRS, CDR2 YFSETQ. The length of the CDR3 is 13 residues. The CDR3 nucleotides read TGCGCCAGCAGCTCGGGGCTGAACACTGAAGCTTTCTTT. Translation: CASSSGLNTEAFF.

V and J are TRBV5-1 and TRBJ2-3; 13 nucleotides match TRBD2. In germline, CDR1 is SGHRS, CDR2 YFSETQ. The CDR3 loop spans 15 amino acids. V dropped 4 bases and J dropped 4; count of bases not matched to a gene: 3. CDR3 sequence: CASSVTSGRPDTQYF. The CDR3 DNA is TGCGCCAGCAGCGTGACTAGCGGGAGGCCAGATACGCAGTATTTT.

The chain is built from TRBV28 and TRBJ2-4, with D possibly being TRBD2 (6 bases). The CDR3 sequence is 19 residues long. V was cut by 4 bases and J by 0 bases, with 22 bases left in between. Germline lookup yields CDR1 MDHEN and CDR2 SYDVKM. CDR3 in DNA: TGTGCCAGCAGTTCCCTGTCCCGGGACTTTTTCGGAGCCAAAAACATTCAGTACTTC. Translated, it gives CASSSLSRDFFGAKNIQYF.

About this clone: Other DNA sequences of this sample code for an identical CDR3. The CDR3 DNA is TGTGCCAGCAGTTTGCAGGGACCCAATCAGCCCCAGCATTTT. This sequence encodes CASSLQGPNQPQHF. V usage is TRBV28 and J usage is TRBJ1-5, with a weak D call TRBD1 (5 bases). Trimming removed 3 bases from V and 3 bases from J, with 9 bases in between. CDR1 and CDR2 from the germline V gene are MDHEN and SYDVKM. This CDR3 region has 14 residues. The full variable domain, in which reference TRBV28 and TRBJ1-5 provide the parts outside the CDR3, is DVKVTQSSRYLVKRTGEKVFLECVQDMDHENMFWYRQDPGLGLRLIYFSYDVKMKEKGDIPEGYSVSREKKERFSLILESASTNQTSMYLCASSLQGPNQPQHFGDGTRLSIL.

The rearrangement uses TRBV5-1 and TRBJ2-1; 9 bases match TRBD2. The CDR3 sequence is 15 residues long. The V gene's germline CDR1 is SGHRS and CDR2 YFSETQ. V shed 5 bases, J shed 9 bases, and the junction held 12 bases outside the gene matches. Written as DNA, the CDR3 is TGCGCCAGCAGGCCCCCGGGACTAGCTTTGGGTGAGCAGTTCTTC. This translates into CASRPPGLALGEQFF.

The V and J genes are TRBV6-1 and TRBJ1-5; TRBD1 agrees at 8 bases. Germline CDR1 is MNHNS and CDR2 is SASEGT. The CDR3 runs 14 residues. V shed 2 bases, J shed 6 bases, and the junction held 3 bases outside the gene matches. CDR3 sequence reads: CASSESGGSQPQHF. CDR3 nucleotide sequence: TGTGCCAGCAGTGAATCAGGGGGCAGTCAGCCCCAGCATTTT.

CDR3 nucleotide sequence: TGTGCCAGCAGTTCCCGGACAGGGGACGGCTACACCTTC. It yields the protein CASSSRTGDGYTF. The V gene is TRBV6-5, the J gene TRBJ1-2; TRBD1 agrees at 9 bases. Germline V gives CDR1 MNHEY, CDR2 SVGAGI. This CDR3 is 13 amino acids long. The V gene end was trimmed by 4 bases and the J gene end by 8 bases; junction bases not matched to a gene: 5.

V usage is TRBV6-5 and J usage is TRBJ1-6; D not resolved. CDR1 MNHEY and CDR2 SVGAGI come from the germline V gene. V was clipped by 5 bases and J by 4 bases, with 12 bases between them. This CDR3 is 15 amino acids long. The CDR3 protein is CASSPGGIYNSPLHF. CDR3 bases: TGTGCCAGCAGTCCGGGAGGGATTTATAATTCACCCCTCCACTTT.

The genes are TRBV9 and TRBJ1-3; D not certain. The CDR3 covers 16 residues. Trimming removed 5 bases from V and 0 bases from J, with 15 bases in between. CDR1 SGDLS and CDR2 YYNGEE come from the germline V gene. The CDR3, as DNA: TGTGCCAGCAGTTCCTCGGTCGGGTCCTCTGGAAACACCATATATTTT. It encodes CASSSSVGSSGNTIYF.

V gene TRBV5-1 combines with J gene TRBJ2-5, with TRBD2 identical over 8 bases. The V gene end was trimmed by 1 base and the J gene end by 4 bases; junction bases not matched to a gene: 6. The CDR3 has 15 residues. Germline assignment: CDR1 SGHRS and CDR2 YFSETQ. The CDR3 region is CASSLNGGAGETQYF. The CDR3 DNA reads TGCGCCAGCAGCTTGAACGGGGGGGCTGGAGAGACCCAGTACTTC.

The rearrangement links TRBV7-3 to TRBJ2-6; maybe TRBD2 (5 bases). V was pared by 8 bases and J by 0 bases, with 8 bases between. The germline V gene has CDR1 SGHTA and CDR2 FQGTGA. The CDR3 spans 14 residues. CDR3 coding DNA: TGTGCCAGCGGAGGTAGCTCTGGGGCCAACGTCCTGACTTTC. It is translated as CASGGSSGANVLTF.

This sequence joins TRBV5-1 and TRBJ2-7, with TRBD1 matching 9 bases. The CDR3 runs to 15 residues. The J segment lost 2 bases and the V segment lost 2 bases, leaving 5 bases of the junction unmatched. Germline V gene data show CDR1 as SGHRS and CDR2 as YFSETQ. The CDR3: CASSFLQGATYEQYF. The CDR3, as DNA: TGCGCCAGCAGCTTCTTACAGGGGGCTACCTACGAGCAGTACTTC.

This chain connects TRBV4-1 to TRBJ1-3; D unresolved. The germline V gene encodes CDR1 MGHRA and CDR2 YSYEKL. The CDR3 runs 13 residues. The ends were cut back, 1 base at V and 6 bases at J, with 7 bases in the middle. The CDR3 is CASSQGRENTIYF. CDR3 in DNA: TGCGCCAGCAGCCAAGGAAGGGAAAACACCATATATTTT.